The following is a T cell receptor beta chain sequence with its context. No antigen is known for it. This sample was included in a study of breast tumors, draining lymph nodes, adjacent tissues. Axillary draining lymph nodes of breast cancer patients supplied the node samples. Study-wide results and caveats: Most tumor T cells seemingly derive from lymph node, then expand in tumor.

TCRdb redid the calling of the multiplex PCR reads with MiXCR, one entry per CDR3 protein. The table records 150,000 to 200,000 distinct CDR3 sequences, about 30% of them present only once. The source material was axillary lymph node tissue. The source of this sequence is a female donor with breast cancer. Some clones in this sample may be carry-over from other donors' samples.

The CDR3 DNA reads TGTGCCTGGAGTGTGGGACAGGGGAACGAGCAGTACTTC. Its protein product is CAWSVGQGNEQYF. This chain links TRBV30 with TRBJ2-7; 10 bases are a match to TRBD1. CDR1 GTSNPN and CDR2 SVGIG come from the germline V gene (reference sequence). V shed 0 bases and J 5 bases; nucleotides not matched to a gene: 1. The CDR3 loop spans 13 amino acids. Full variable domain (missing parts from reference TRBV30 and TRBJ2-7): SQTIHQWPATLVQPVGSPLSLECTVEGTSNPNLYWYRQAAGRGLQLLFYSVGIGQISSEVPQNLSASRPQDRQFILSSKKLLLSDSGFYLCAWSVGQGNEQYFGPGTRLTVT.